The 21 T cell receptor beta chains given below trace back to one sample, sequenced in a study of shared clonotypes between healthy human individuals. The method was immunoSEQ multiplex PCR; TCRdb's version includes in-frame clones alone and lacks a portion of them. The table includes roughly 2.5 million clones, around nine tenths detected once. Sequencing used naive CD4+ T cells sorted from blood. Subset indicated: CD45RA+ positively selected. The receptors here all came from a man younger than 35 in good health.

A word on this clone: Other DNA sequences in this specimen translate into the identical CDR3. The V call is TRBV6-5, the J call TRBJ1-1; D remains ambiguous. There are 14 residues in the CDR3. Germline V gene lookup returns CDR1 MNHEY and CDR2 SVGAGI. V lost 4 bases and J 0 bases, leaving 9 bases between the germline ends. As DNA, the CDR3 is TGTGCCAGCAGTTTGCGTGGGATGAACACTGAAGCTTTCTTT. It is translated as CASSLRGMNTEAFF.

The V and J genes are TRBV18 and TRBJ2-1, with 8 bases identical to TRBD2. Per germline, CDR1 KGHSH and CDR2 LQKENI. Germline trimming cut 7 bases from V and 9 bases from J; bases unmatched to any gene: 14. This CDR3 contains 15 residues. CDR3 residues: CASLSGGVSRSEQFF. The CDR3 coding sequence is TGTGCCAGCTTAAGCGGGGGCGTTTCCCGTAGTGAGCAGTTCTTC.

This clone has a single count. Other nucleotide sequences from this sample produce the same CDR3. The V call is TRBV2, the J call TRBJ1-2; D is unresolved. CDR3 size: 13 residues. The germline V gene has CDR1 SNHLY and CDR2 FYNNEI. V lost 3 bases to trimming and J lost 1 base, with 6 bases between them. CDR3 nucleotide sequence: TGTGCCAGCAGTGAGGAATATAACTATGGCTACACCTTC. This codes for CASSEEYNYGYTF.

This chain uses TRBV7-2 with TRBJ1-1; no clear D gene. Germline V CDR1 and CDR2: SGHTA, FQGNSA. The CDR3 sequence is 15 residues long. Trimming cost V 1 base and J 0 bases, with 9 bases left between them. The CDR3 region has the DNA TGTGCCAGCAGCTTAGGGTCTACGATGAACACTGAAGCTTTCTTT. This translates into CASSLGSTMNTEAFF.

In its sample, this clone was seen once. The chain recombines TRBV28 with TRBJ1-5; 7 nucleotides match TRBD1. J gave up 1 base and V 4 bases, and 10 bases lay outside the gene matches. The CDR3 covers 17 residues. CDR1 and CDR2 from the germline V gene are MDHEN and SYDVKM. CDR3 coding DNA: TGTGCCAGCAGTTCGGATTTCTCCAGGGGGAGCAATCAGCCCCAGCATTTT. Translated, it gives CASSSDFSRGSNQPQHF.

This chain uses TRBV4-1 with TRBJ2-7, with D possibly being TRBD2 (6 bases). Germline V CDR1 and CDR2: MGHRA, YSYEKL. Trimming left V 0 bases short and J 3 bases short, with 15 bases between. This CDR3 has 16 residues. The chain's CDR3 is CASSQDRDSAYYEQYF. CDR3 DNA sequence: TGCGCCAGCAGCCAAGACCGGGACTCGGCGTACTACGAGCAGTACTTC.

The chain joins TRBV21-1 to TRBJ2-5; the table's TRBD1 call for D was not verified on the DNA. TRBV21-1 is a known pseudogene. This CDR3 comprises 16 residues. The CDR3 protein is CASSRTPGQAQETQYF. For the CDR3, the DNA is TGTGCCAGCAGCAGGACACCGGGACAGGCTCAAGAGACCCAGTACTTC.

The chain has TRBV10-1 and TRBJ2-1, with a possible D match to TRBD2 (6 bases). Germline-derived CDR1 and CDR2 are WNHNN and SYGVQD (reference sequence). CDR3 length: 15 residues. V gave up 2 bases and J gave up 10 bases, with 18 bases separating them. CDR3 loop: CASSEGISGFGEQFF. The CDR3, as DNA: TGCGCCAGCAGTGAGGGGATTAGCGGATTCGGCGAGCAGTTCTTC.

The CDR3 region is CASSEFLSTDTQYF. The CDR3 coding sequence is TGCGCCAGCAGTGAGTTTCTCAGCACAGATACGCAGTATTTT. J is TRBJ2-3 and V is TRBV10-2; the D is unclear. Between the trimmed V and J ends, which lost 1 base and 0 bases, there was a span of 5 bases. The germline V gene has CDR1 WSHSY and CDR2 SAAADI. The CDR3 is made up of 14 amino acids.

The chain joins TRBV6-5 to TRBJ1-2; TRBD1 matches at 7 bases. CDR1 is MNHEY and CDR2 is SVGAGI in the germline V gene. This CDR3 region has 15 residues. The V gene end was trimmed by 5 bases and the J gene end by 3 bases; junction bases not matched to a gene: 9. This CDR3 reads CASSRQGHFDYGYTF. As DNA, the CDR3 is TGTGCCAGCAGTAGACAGGGACATTTCGACTATGGCTACACCTTC.

The chain recombines TRBV2 with TRBJ1-1; 9 bases match TRBD1. V lost 6 bases and J lost 2; bases outside the gene matches: 4. The CDR3 is 14 amino acids. The germline CDR1 and CDR2 sequences are SNHLY and FYNNEI. CDR3 sequence (DNA): TGTGCCAGCAGCCGGACAGGGGATAACACTGAAGCTTTCTTT. Its translation is CASSRTGDNTEAFF.

The V gene is TRBV6-1, the J gene TRBJ2-3, with 9 nucleotides matching TRBD1. This CDR3 region has 15 residues. Per the germline V gene, CDR1 is MNHNS and CDR2 is SASEGT. Trimming cost V 8 bases and J 0 bases; bases outside gene matches: 6. Here the CDR3 reads CASGFGTGSTDTQYF. CDR3 DNA: TGTGCCAGCGGATTCGGGACAGGGAGCACAGATACGCAGTATTTT.

In DNA form, the CDR3 reads TGTGCCAGCAGCTTGGATCCAGGGCCGGGCTACGAGCAGTACTTC. It specifies CASSLDPGPGYEQYF. The chain joins TRBV5-4 to TRBJ2-7; D might be TRBD1 (5 bases). Germline CDR1 reads SGHNT; CDR2 reads YYREEE (reference sequence). The CDR3 consists of 15 residues. V shed 0 bases and J shed 3 bases, with 13 bases lying between them.

The genes are TRBV6-5 and TRBJ2-1, with 14 bases aligning to TRBD2. The J segment lost 6 bases and the V segment lost 7 bases, leaving 5 bases of the junction unmatched. There are 15 residues in the CDR3. In germline, CDR1 is MNHEY, CDR2 SVGAGI. Here the CDR3 DNA reads TGTGCCAGCAAATTGACTAGCGGGGGGGTCAATGAGCAGTTCTTC. Its translation: CASKLTSGGVNEQFF.

The chain uses TRBV29-1 and TRBJ2-5, with D maybe TRBD2 (7 bases). CDR3 length: 16 amino acids. Germline values: CDR1 SQVTM, CDR2 ANQGSEA. V was cut by 7 bases and J by 0 bases, with 21 bases left in between. The DNA for the CDR3 is TGCAGCGCACGTCCCGGGGGGCGCGGTAACCAAGAGACCCAGTACTTC. The encoded protein is CSARPGGRGNQETQYF.

The chain employs TRBV10-3 and TRBJ2-1; possibly TRBD1 or TRBD2 for D (6 bases each). Trimming shortened V by 4 bases and J by 1 base, and 11 bases separated the two germline ends. Germline CDR1 is ENHRY and CDR2 is SYGVKD. The CDR3 is 15 amino acids. The CDR3 sequence: CAISVGGLSYNEQFF. CDR3 nucleotides: TGTGCCATCAGTGTGGGGGGCTTATCCTACAATGAGCAGTTCTTC.

V and J are TRBV5-1 and TRBJ2-2; the D is unclear. V was clipped by 2 bases and J by 1 base, with 9 bases between them. In germline, CDR1 is SGHRS, CDR2 YFSETQ. The CDR3 length is 15 residues. The CDR3 DNA reads TGCGCCAGCAGCTTCCTTGACGGGAACACCGGGGAGCTGTTTTTT. This encodes CASSFLDGNTGELFF.

The chain recombines TRBV10-1 with TRBJ2-7, with D possibly matching TRBD1 (6 bases). With 4 bases removed from V and 6 bases from J, the gap between germline ends came to 16 bases. CDR1 WNHNN and CDR2 SYGVQD come from the germline V gene (reference sequence). CDR3 length: 14 amino acids. CDR3 sequence reads: CASSVAVQGTEQYF. CDR3 nucleotides: TGCGCCAGCAGTGTGGCCGTTCAGGGGACCGAGCAGTACTTC.

This chain links TRBV19 with TRBJ2-7, with D maybe TRBD2 (6 bases). CDR1 is LNHDA and CDR2 is SQIVND in the germline V gene (reference sequence). Trimming pared 6 bases from V and 8 bases from J, leaving 20 bases between. The CDR3 length is 14 residues. CDR3 in DNA: TGTGCCAGTAGATACGGGACTGAGATTTCTCAGCAGTACTTC. This codes for CASRYGTEISQQYF.

The V gene is TRBV11-1, the J gene TRBJ2-7; D is possibly TRBD1 (5 bases). Germline V gene lookup returns CDR1 SGHAT and CDR2 FQDESV (reference sequence). There are 15 residues in the CDR3. V lost 6 bases to trimming and J lost 1 base, with 16 bases between them. In DNA form, the CDR3 reads TGTGCCAGCAGACGACAGTCCGTGGGGTCCTACGAGCAGTACTTC. This codes for CASRRQSVGSYEQYF.

The CDR3 reads CASSYGTGGPEAFF. The CDR3 nucleotides are TGTGCCAGCAGTTACGGGACTGGGGGACCTGAAGCTTTCTTT. V and J are TRBV6-5 and TRBJ1-1; TRBD1 might be the D (5 bases). The V gene lost 2 bases and the J gene lost 6 bases, with 13 bases spanning the gap. Germline CDR1 reads MNHEY; CDR2 reads SVGAGI. The CDR3 has 14 residues.